This T cell receptor beta chain appears in the sequencing data of a study of identical twins. TCRdb itself ran the 5' RACE reads through MiXCR, one entry per CDR3 protein. The sample holds around 960,000 distinct CDR3 sequences, over 9% seen once. These sequences were also reported in another study, on yellow fever vaccine responses in identical twins.

The clonotype comes from a woman aged 18-35 years in good health. What was sequenced was PBMCs.

CDR3 sequence (DNA): TGTGCCAGCGGTCGAAGTCCCCAGCATTTT. Amino acids: CASGRSPQHF. This chain uses TRBV12-3 or TRBV12-4 with TRBJ1-5, with D hard to call. Trimming cost V 8 bases and J 10 bases, with 9 bases left between them. The CDR3 runs 10 residues.